This T cell receptor (beta chain) comes out of a study of blood T cell repertoires in COVID-19. Across the whole study: T cells, B-cell-depleted T cells, or PBMCs provided the cDNA or gDNA that served as material.

Participants spanned ages about 18 to 90 years and resided in roughly 22 US areas. Cohorts were assigned according to the clinical history that participants reported. Among Cohort 3 donors, those recovered had two negative PCRs, clearance, or symptom resolution. Germline lookup yields CDR1 MDHEN and CDR2 SYDVKM. V gave up 6 bases and J gave up 6 bases; unmatched junction bases: 13. This CDR3 comprises 16 residues. Clones were sequenced by immunoSEQ multiplex PCR, and TCRdb holds only the in-frame ones, with some missing. The sample has approximately 260,000 clones; 75% to 95% are singletons. J is TRBJ1-3 and V is TRBV28; 8 nucleotides match TRBD1. Input material: PBMCs or T cells enriched from blood (not recorded which). The receptor was isolated from a woman aged 18 to 35 who had recovered from COVID-19. CDR3 amino acids: CASSPPIGQGVNTIYF. DNA for the CDR3: TGTGCCAGCAGCCCCCCCATCGGACAGGGAGTAAACACCATATATTTT.